The 9 T cell receptor beta chains given below trace back to one sample, sequenced in a study of blood T cells in healthy people across ages. The use of a sample-barcoded 5' primer and a J-beta primer mix characterized a second PCR of 7 to 11 cycles. TCRdb recomputed calls from the 5' RACE reads with MiXCR, one row per CDR3 protein. Of about 1.6 million distinct CDR3 sequences listed, roughly 30% are singletons. The specimen sequenced was blood. These receptors originate from a woman aged 25 to 39 in good health.

The CDR3 coding sequence is TGTGCCAGCAGCTCAAACCCGGTCCAGGCAAATGAGCAGTTCTTC. Translated, it gives CASSSNPVQANEQFF. The V gene is TRBV7-9, the J gene TRBJ2-1; D is unresolved. V dropped 4 bases and J dropped 7 bases, with 17 bases sitting between them. The length of the CDR3 is 15 residues. Germline assignment: CDR1 SEHNR and CDR2 FQNEAQ (reference sequence).

This clonotype was seen more than once but under ten times. The gene calls are TRBV28 and TRBJ2-7, with TRBD1 matching over 11 bases. This CDR3 spans 15 amino acids. Germline values: CDR1 MDHEN, CDR2 SYDVKM. Losses at the gene ends were 3 bases for V and 7 bases for J; bases not matched to a gene: 8. The CDR3 DNA reads as TGTGCCAGCAGTTTTTTCGGGACAGGGGGGTATGAGCAGTACTTC. Encoded protein: CASSFFGTGGYEQYF. Drawing the rest from reference TRBV28 and TRBJ2-7, the complete variable domain is DVKVTQSSRYLVKRTGEKVFLECVQDMDHENMFWYRQDPGLGLRLIYFSYDVKMKEKGDIPEGYSVSREKKERFSLILESASTNQTSMYLCASSFFGTGGYEQYFGPGTRLTVT.

This clonotype has at least ten counts. The rearrangement joins TRBV7-2 to TRBJ2-1; D is undetermined. The CDR3 runs 14 residues. Trimming took 0 bases from V and 4 from J, leaving 7 bases between them. Germline assignment: CDR1 SGHTA and CDR2 FQGNSA. The CDR3 spells CASSLAAPYNEQFF. The DNA of the CDR3 is TGTGCCAGCAGCTTAGCAGCACCATACAATGAGCAGTTCTTC.

The rearrangement links TRBV27 to TRBJ2-2; D call uncertain. V was clipped by 3 bases and J by 1 base, with 12 bases between them. In germline, CDR1 is MNHEY, CDR2 SMNVEV (reference sequence). This CDR3 comprises 16 residues. CDR3: CASSLDSLGNTGELFF. In DNA form, the CDR3 reads TGTGCCAGCAGTTTGGATTCCCTTGGGAACACCGGGGAGCTGTTTTTT.

This clonotype was counted ten times or more. V is TRBV3-1 and J is TRBJ2-5; TRBD2 might be the D (5 bases). The V and J ends lost 0 bases and 1 base respectively, with 9 bases between them. The CDR3 spans 15 residues. Germline-derived CDR1 and CDR2 are LGHDT and YNNKEL (reference sequence). CDR3 bases: TGTGCCAGCAGCCAAGAGGGCGGGTCCCAAGAGACCCAGTACTTC. It specifies CASSQEGGSQETQYF.

The chain recombines TRBV4-1 with TRBJ2-7; D is unresolved. V lost 4 bases and J lost 2, with 15 bases in between. There are 15 residues in the CDR3. Germline V gene sequence: CDR1 MGHRA, CDR2 YSYEKL. The CDR3 region has the DNA TGCGCCAGCAGCCCCTTTTCTAGAGGCCCCTACGAGCAGTACTTC. Its protein is CASSPFSRGPYEQYF.

The V gene is TRBV27, the J gene TRBJ1-1; TRBD1 is a possible D gene (5 bases). The CDR3 has 14 residues. Trimming removed 6 bases at V and 6 bases at J, with 17 bases between. Germline lookup yields CDR1 MNHEY and CDR2 SMNVEV (reference sequence). DNA for the CDR3: TGTGCCAGCAGCCTTAGGACACCCCACGCTGAAGCTTTCTTT. This sequence encodes CASSLRTPHAEAFF.

The gene calls are TRBV5-1 and TRBJ1-4, with 10 positions matching TRBD1. Unmatched junction bases numbered 16, after V lost 4 bases and J lost 7 bases. From germline, CDR1 is SGHRS and CDR2 YFSETQ. This CDR3 has 18 amino acids. The CDR3: CASSGGGFIRDRGEKLFF. The DNA of the CDR3 is TGCGCCAGCAGCGGAGGGGGTTTTATCCGGGACAGGGGTGAAAAACTGTTTTTT.

This chain uses TRBV12-3 or TRBV12-4 with TRBJ2-7, with D possibly matching TRBD1 (5 bases). The CDR3 totals 14 residues. Trimming took 8 bases from V and 7 from J, leaving 21 bases between them. The CDR3 DNA reads as TGTGCCAGCGGGATGGCTAGGGAAGGGGATGAGCAGTACTTC. This sequence encodes CASGMAREGDEQYF.